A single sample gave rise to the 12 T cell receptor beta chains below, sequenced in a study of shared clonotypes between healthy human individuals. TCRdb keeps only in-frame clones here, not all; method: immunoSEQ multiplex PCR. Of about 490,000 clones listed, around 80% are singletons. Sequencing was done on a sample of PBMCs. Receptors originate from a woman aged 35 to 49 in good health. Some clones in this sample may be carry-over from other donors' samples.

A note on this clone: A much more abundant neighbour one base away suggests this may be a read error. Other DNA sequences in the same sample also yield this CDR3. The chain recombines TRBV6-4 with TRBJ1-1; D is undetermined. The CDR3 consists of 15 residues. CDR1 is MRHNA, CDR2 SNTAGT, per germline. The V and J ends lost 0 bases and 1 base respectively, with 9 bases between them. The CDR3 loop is CASSDSEDPNTEAFF. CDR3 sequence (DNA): TGTGCCAGCAGTGACTCCGAGGACCCGAACACTGAAGCTTTCTTT.

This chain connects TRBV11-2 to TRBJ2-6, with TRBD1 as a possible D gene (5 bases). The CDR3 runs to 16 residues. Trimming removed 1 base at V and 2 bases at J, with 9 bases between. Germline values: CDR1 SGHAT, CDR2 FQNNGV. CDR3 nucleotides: TGTGCCAGCAGCTTAGTATTGGGGCCTGGGGCCAACGTCCTGACTTTC. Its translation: CASSLVLGPGANVLTF.

DNA for the CDR3: TGTGCCAGCAGGGGGGACAGGGGGCAGCTCGAGCAGTACTTC. Its protein is CASRGDRGQLEQYF. This rearrangement joins TRBV28 to TRBJ2-7, with TRBD1 matching over 12 bases. V dropped 6 bases and J dropped 6; count of bases not matched to a gene: 6. The CDR3 runs 14 residues. CDR1 MDHEN and CDR2 SYDVKM come from the germline V gene.

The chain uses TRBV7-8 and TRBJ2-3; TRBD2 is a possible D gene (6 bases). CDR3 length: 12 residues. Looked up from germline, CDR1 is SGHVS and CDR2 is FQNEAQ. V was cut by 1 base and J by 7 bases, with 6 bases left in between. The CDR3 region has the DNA TGTGCCAGCAGCTTAGGCGGGAATACGCAGTATTTT. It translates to CASSLGGNTQYF.

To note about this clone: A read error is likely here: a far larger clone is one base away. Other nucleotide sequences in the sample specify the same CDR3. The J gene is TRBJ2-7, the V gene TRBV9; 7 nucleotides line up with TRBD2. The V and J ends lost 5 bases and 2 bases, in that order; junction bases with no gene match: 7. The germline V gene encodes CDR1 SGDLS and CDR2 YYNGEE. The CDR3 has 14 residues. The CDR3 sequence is CASSVGAGTYEQYF. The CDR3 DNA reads TGTGCCAGCAGTGTCGGAGCGGGGACCTACGAGCAGTACTTC.

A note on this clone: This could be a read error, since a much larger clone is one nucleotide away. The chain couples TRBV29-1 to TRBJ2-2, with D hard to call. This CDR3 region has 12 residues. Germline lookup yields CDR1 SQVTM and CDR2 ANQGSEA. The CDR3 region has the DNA TGCAGCGGTAGGTGGAACACCTGGGAGCTGTTTTTT. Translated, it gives CSGRWNTWELFF.

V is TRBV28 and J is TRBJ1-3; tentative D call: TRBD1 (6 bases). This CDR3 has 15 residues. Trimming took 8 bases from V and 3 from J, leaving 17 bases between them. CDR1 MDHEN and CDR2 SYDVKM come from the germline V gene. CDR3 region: CASREGDVDGNTIYF. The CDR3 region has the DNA TGTGCCAGCCGTGAGGGGGACGTCGATGGAAACACCATATATTTT.

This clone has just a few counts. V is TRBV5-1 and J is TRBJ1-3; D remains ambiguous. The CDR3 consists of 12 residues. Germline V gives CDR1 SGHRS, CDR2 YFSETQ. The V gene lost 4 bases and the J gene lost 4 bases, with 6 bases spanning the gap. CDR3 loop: CASSDTGNTIYF. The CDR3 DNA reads TGCGCCAGCAGCGACACCGGAAACACCATATATTTT.

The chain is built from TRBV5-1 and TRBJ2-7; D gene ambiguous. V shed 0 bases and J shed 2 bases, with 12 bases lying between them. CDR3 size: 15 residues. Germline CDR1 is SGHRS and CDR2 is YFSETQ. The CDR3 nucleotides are TGCGCCAGCAGCTTGGGAGGCGGTGAGACCTACGAGCAGTACTTC. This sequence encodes CASSLGGGETYEQYF.

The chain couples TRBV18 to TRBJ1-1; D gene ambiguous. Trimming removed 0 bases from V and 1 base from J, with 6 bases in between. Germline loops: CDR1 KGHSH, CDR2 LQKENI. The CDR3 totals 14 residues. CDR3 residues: CASSPPSRNTEAFF. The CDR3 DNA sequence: TGTGCCAGCTCACCACCGTCCCGGAACACTGAAGCTTTCTTT.

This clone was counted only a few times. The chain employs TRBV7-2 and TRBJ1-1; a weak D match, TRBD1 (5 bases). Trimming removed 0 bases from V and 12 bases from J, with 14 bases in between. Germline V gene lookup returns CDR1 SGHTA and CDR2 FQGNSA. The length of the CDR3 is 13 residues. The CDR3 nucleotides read TGTGCCAGCAGCTTAGCGGGGGGGTCTGAGTCTTTCTTT. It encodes CASSLAGGSESFF.

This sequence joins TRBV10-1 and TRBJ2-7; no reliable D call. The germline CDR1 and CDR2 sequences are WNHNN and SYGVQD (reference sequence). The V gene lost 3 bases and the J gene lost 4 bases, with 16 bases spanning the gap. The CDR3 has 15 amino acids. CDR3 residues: CASSDPRQEVYEQYF. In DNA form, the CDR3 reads TGCGCCAGCAGTGATCCGCGTCAGGAAGTTTACGAGCAGTACTTC.